One and the same sample provided the 10 T cell receptor beta chains below, sequenced in a study of blood T cell repertoires in COVID-19. Repertoires were generated with immunoSEQ multiplex PCR, while TCRdb's copy carries only in-frame clones and drops some. The profile shows some 220,000 clones, 80% of them singletons. Sequences were obtained from peripheral blood. Receptor source: a human donor in a cohort sampled during active COVID-19.

This chain uses TRBV12-3 or TRBV12-4 with TRBJ1-4; D is unresolved. V was cut by 8 bases and J by 7 bases, with 11 bases left in between. The CDR3 length is 12 residues. CDR3 protein: CASGRVSEKLFF. CDR3 coding DNA: TGTGCCAGCGGGAGGGTATCTGAAAAACTGTTTTTT.

The sample holds one count of this clone. J is TRBJ1-3 and V is TRBV7-8; the D is unclear. The germline V gene has CDR1 SGHVS and CDR2 FQNEAQ. The CDR3 is made up of 13 amino acids. V lost 5 bases and J 3 bases, leaving 8 bases between the germline ends. In nucleotides, the CDR3 is TGTGCCAGCAGCCCGGGTGTTGGAAACACCATATATTTT. Protein sequence: CASSPGVGNTIYF.

This clone was found a few times. This rearrangement joins TRBV28 to TRBJ2-7; 9 bases map to TRBD2. The ends lost 5 bases at V and 4 bases at J; junction bases unmatched: 9. Germline CDR1 reads MDHEN; CDR2 reads SYDVKM. The CDR3 is 15 amino acids. CDR3 sequence reads: CASSTPAGGKYEQYF. Here the CDR3 DNA reads TGTGCCAGCAGTACCCCAGCGGGGGGCAAATACGAGCAGTACTTC.

This chain joins TRBV14 and TRBJ2-7; D uncertain. V was trimmed by 0 bases and J by 6 bases, leaving 12 bases between them. Germline V gene lookup returns CDR1 SGHDN and CDR2 FVKESK. The length of the CDR3 is 14 residues. Here the CDR3 DNA reads TGTGCCAGCAGCCAAGAAGTGACATCCGGCGAGCAGTACTTC. Encoded protein: CASSQEVTSGEQYF.

The V call is TRBV3-1 (or the pseudogene TRBV3-2), the J call TRBJ2-1; maybe TRBD1 (5 bases). CDR3 length: 15 residues. Trimming cost V 1 base and J 3 bases, with 10 bases left between them. The germline V gene has CDR1 LGHDT and CDR2 YNNKEL (reference sequence). CDR3 region: CASSQVAGFYNEQFF. The CDR3 DNA follows: TGTGCCAGCAGCCAAGTGGCAGGGTTCTACAATGAGCAGTTCTTC.

The chain recombines TRBV14 with TRBJ2-2; D might be TRBD2 (6 bases). CDR1 and CDR2 (germline): SGHDN, FVKESK. The germline V and J ends were trimmed by 4 bases and 8 bases, with 14 bases remaining between them. CDR3 length: 14 residues. The CDR3 protein is CASSPRGYSGELFF. The CDR3 DNA sequence: TGTGCCAGCAGCCCTCGGGGGTACTCAGGGGAGCTGTTTTTT.

The V call is TRBV25-1, the J call TRBJ2-7; no firm D call. Trimming shortened V by 4 bases and J by 3 bases, and 10 bases separated the two germline ends. Per the germline V gene, CDR1 is MGHDK and CDR2 is SYGVNS. The CDR3 is 13 amino acids. The CDR3: CASSVSPGYEQYF. In DNA, the CDR3 is TGTGCCAGCAGTGTATCCCCGGGCTACGAGCAGTACTTC.

The DNA for the CDR3 is TGTGCCAGCAGCTTACCCTTGGCAGGGGGCATGACCTACGAGCAGTACTTC. Protein: CASSLPLAGGMTYEQYF. The chain has TRBV7-2 and TRBJ2-7, with 8 bases aligning to TRBD1. J was trimmed by 2 bases and V by 2 bases; bases with no gene match: 11. Germline V gene lookup returns CDR1 SGHTA and CDR2 FQGNSA. The CDR3 sequence is 17 residues long.

The V call is TRBV4-2, the J call TRBJ1-1; D is perhaps TRBD1 (5 bases). Trimming stripped 0 bases from V and 4 bases from J, with 12 bases between. Germline values: CDR1 LGHNA, CDR2 YNFKEQ. The CDR3 spans 15 residues. The CDR3 spells CASSQEKGAVTEAFF. Written as DNA, the CDR3 is TGTGCCAGCAGCCAAGAGAAAGGGGCGGTCACTGAAGCTTTCTTT.

The chain links TRBV28 to TRBJ1-3; D perhaps matches TRBD1 (6 bases). The V gene lost 3 bases and the J gene lost 2 bases, with 14 bases spanning the gap. The CDR3 is 16 amino acids. CDR1 MDHEN and CDR2 SYDVKM come from the germline V gene. CDR3 bases: TGTGCCAGCAGTTTCCCTTGGACAGCCCCTGGAAACACCATATATTTT. Protein sequence: CASSFPWTAPGNTIYF.